The T cell receptor beta chain described here comes from a study of cytomegalovirus exposure and HLA in healthy donors. Study-level background: From about 180 million T cells, an earlier analysis saw approximately 110 million unique TCR beta sequences. Out of 398 genotyped donors, roughly 80% belonged to the Caucasian-associated ancestry cluster. General study results and limits: In terms of immune exposure information, only CMV serostatus was available. Being productive about 90% or about 30% of the time was typical of most TCR beta V segments in an earlier analysis.

Primers for the PCR totalled 60 Vbeta and 13 Jbeta. The table came from immunoSEQ multiplex PCR; TCRdb's copy has only in-frame clones and leaves some out. This sample has approximately 150,000 clones, with about 70% found just once. CDR1 is MNHEY, CDR2 SVGAGI, per germline. After removal of 0 bases from V and 3 bases from J, the junction contained 8 bases not matched to a gene. This CDR3 is 16 amino acids long. The table lists this clone with a few counts. Its antigen is as yet unknown. This TCR was sampled from a woman aged 40 to 50 in good health and CMV-seronegative. The gene calls are TRBV6-5 and TRBJ2-7; 7 nucleotides align to TRBD1. Sequenced: PBMCs. CDR3 nucleotide sequence: TGTGCCAGCAGTTACTCGGCTTTCGGACAGGTCTACGAGCAGTACTTC. This sequence encodes CASSYSAFGQVYEQYF.